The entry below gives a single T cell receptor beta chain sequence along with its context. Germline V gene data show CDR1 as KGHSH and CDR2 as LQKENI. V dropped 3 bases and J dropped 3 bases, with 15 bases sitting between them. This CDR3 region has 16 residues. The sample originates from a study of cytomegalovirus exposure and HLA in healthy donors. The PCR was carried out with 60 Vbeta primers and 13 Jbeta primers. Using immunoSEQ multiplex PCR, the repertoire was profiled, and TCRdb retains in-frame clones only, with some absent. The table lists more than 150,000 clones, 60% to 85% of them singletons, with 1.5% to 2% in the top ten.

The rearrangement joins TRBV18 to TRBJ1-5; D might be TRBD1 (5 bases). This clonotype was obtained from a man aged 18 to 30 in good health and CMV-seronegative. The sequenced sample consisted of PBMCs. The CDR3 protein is CASSPLQALDNQPQHF. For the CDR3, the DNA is TGTGCCAGCTCACCCTTACAGGCTCTCGACAATCAGCCCCAGCATTTT.